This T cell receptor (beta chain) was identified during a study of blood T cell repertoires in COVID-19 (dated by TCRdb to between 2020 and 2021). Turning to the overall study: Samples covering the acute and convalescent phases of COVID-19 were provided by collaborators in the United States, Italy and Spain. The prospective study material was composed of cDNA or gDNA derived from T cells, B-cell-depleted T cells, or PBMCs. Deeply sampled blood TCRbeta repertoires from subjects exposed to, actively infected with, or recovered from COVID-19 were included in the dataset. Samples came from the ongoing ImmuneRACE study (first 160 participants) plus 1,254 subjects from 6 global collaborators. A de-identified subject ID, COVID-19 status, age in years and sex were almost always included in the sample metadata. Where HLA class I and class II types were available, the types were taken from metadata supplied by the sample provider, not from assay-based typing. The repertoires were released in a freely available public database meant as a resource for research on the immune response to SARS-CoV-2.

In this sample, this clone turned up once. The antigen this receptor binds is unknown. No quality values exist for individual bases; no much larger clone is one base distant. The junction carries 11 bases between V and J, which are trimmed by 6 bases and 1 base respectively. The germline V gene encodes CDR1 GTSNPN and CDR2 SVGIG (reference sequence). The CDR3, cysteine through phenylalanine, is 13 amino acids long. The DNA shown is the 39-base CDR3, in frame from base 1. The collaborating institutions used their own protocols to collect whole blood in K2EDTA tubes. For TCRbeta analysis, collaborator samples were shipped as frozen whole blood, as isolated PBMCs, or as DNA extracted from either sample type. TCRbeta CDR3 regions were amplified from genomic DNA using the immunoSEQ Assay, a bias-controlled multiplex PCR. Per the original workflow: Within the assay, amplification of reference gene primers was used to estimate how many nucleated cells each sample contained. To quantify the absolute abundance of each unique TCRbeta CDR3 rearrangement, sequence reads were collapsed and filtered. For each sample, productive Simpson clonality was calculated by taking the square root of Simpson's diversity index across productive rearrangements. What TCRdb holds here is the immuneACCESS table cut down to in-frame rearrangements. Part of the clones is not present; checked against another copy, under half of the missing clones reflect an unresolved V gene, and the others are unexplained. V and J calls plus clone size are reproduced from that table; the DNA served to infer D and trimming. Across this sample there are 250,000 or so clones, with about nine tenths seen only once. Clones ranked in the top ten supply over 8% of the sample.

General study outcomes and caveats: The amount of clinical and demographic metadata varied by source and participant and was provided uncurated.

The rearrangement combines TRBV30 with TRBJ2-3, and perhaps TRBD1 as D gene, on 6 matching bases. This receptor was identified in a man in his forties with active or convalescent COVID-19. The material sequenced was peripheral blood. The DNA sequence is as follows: TGTGCCTGCCGTAGGACAGGCACAGATACGCAGTATTTT. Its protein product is CACRRTGTDTQYF.